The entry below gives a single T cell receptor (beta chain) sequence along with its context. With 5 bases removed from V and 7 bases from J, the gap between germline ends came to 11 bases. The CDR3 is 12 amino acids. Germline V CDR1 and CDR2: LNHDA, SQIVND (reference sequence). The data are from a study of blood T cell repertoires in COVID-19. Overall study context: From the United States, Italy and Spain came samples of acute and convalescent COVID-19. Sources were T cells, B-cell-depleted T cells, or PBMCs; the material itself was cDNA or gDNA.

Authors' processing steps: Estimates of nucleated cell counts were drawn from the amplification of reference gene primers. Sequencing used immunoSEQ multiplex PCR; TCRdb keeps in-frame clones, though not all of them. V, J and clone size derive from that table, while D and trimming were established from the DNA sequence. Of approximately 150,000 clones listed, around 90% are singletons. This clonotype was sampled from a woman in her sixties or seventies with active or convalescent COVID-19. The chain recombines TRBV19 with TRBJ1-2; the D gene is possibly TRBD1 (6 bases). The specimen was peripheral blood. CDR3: CASSLQGGGYTF. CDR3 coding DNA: TGTGCCAGTAGTTTACAGGGTGGTGGCTACACCTTC.